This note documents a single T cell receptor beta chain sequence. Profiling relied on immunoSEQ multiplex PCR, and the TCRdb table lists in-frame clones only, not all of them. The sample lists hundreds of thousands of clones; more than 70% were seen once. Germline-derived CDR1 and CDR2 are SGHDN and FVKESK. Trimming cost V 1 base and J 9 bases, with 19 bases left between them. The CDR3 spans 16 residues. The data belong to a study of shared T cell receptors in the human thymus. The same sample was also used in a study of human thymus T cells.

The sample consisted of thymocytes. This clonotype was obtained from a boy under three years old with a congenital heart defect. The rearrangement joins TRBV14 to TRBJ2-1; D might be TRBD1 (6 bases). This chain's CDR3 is CASSQGGLTRSGEQFF. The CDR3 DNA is TGTGCCAGCAGCCAAGGGGGGCTTACTAGGTCCGGTGAGCAGTTCTTC.